This T cell receptor beta chain was recorded in a study of blood T cell repertoires in COVID-19. Per the study methods: Estimates of nucleated cell counts were drawn from the amplification of reference gene primers. Assay: immunoSEQ multiplex PCR; the TCRdb copy retains only in-frame clones and omits some. V and J calls and clone size follow that table, whereas D and trimming were derived from the DNA. The sample shows roughly 70,000 clones, 82% of them seen only once. The CDR3 loop spans 14 amino acids. The germline CDR1 and CDR2 sequences are SGDLS and YYNGEE. V dropped 3 bases and J dropped 5; count of bases not matched to a gene: 3.

The source is an older woman with acute or convalescent COVID-19. Sequenced material: peripheral blood. The rearrangement uses TRBV9 and TRBJ2-7; TRBD2 agrees at 12 bases. The CDR3 reads CASSASGRVDEQYF. The DNA for the CDR3 is TGTGCCAGCAGCGCTAGCGGGAGGGTCGACGAGCAGTACTTC.